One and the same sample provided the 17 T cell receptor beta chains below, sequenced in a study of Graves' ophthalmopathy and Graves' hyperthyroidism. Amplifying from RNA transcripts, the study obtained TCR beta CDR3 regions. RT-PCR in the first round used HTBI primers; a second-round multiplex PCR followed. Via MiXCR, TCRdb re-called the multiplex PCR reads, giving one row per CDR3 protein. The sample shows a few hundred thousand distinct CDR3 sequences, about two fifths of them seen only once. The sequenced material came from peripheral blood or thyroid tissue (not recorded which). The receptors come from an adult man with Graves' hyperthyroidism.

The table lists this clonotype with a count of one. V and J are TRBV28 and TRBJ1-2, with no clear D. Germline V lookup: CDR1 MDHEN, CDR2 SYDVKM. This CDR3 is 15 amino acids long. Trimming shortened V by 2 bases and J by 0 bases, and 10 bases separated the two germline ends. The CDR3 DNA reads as TGTGCCAGCAGTTTACCCCCTTTCTCTAACTATGGCTACACCTTC. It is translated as CASSLPPFSNYGYTF.

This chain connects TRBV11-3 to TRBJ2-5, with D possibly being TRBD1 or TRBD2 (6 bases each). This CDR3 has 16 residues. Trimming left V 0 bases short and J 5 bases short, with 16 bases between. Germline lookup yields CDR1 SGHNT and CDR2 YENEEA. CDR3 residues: CASSLDRGGLAETQYF. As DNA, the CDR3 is TGTGCCAGCAGCTTAGACAGGGGAGGTTTGGCGGAGACCCAGTACTTC.

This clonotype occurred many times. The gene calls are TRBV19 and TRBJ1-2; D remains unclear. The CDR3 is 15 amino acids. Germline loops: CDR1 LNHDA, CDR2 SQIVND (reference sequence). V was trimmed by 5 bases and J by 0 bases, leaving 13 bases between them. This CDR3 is CASSRFGQTNYGYTF. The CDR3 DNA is TGTGCCAGTAGTCGGTTCGGCCAGACTAACTATGGCTACACCTTC. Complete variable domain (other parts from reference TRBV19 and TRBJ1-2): DGGITQSPKYLFRKEGQNVTLSCEQNLNHDAMYWYRQDPGQGLRLIYYSQIVNDFQKGDIAEGYSVSREKKESFPLTVTSAQKNPTAFYLCASSRFGQTNYGYTFGSGTRLTVV.

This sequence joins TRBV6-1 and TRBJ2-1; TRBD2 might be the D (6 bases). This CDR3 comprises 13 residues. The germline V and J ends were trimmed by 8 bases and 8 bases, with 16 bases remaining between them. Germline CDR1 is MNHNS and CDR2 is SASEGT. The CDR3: CASAAWREDEQFF. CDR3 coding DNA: TGTGCCAGCGCGGCCTGGAGGGAAGATGAGCAGTTCTTC.

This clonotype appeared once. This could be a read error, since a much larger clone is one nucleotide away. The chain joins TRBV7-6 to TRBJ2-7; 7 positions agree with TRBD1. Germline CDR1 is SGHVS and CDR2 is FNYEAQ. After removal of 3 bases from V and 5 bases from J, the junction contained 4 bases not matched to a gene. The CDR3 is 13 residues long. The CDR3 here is CASSLYQGDEQYF. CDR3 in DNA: TGTGCCAGCAGCTTGTACCAGGGGGACGAGCAGTACTTC.

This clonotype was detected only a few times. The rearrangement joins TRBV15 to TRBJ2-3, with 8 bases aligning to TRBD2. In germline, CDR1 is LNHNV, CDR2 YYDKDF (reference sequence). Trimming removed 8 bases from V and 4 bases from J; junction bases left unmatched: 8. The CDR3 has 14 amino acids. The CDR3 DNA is TGTGCCACCGCGCCCACTAGCGGAGCAGATACGCAGTATTTT. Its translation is CATAPTSGADTQYF.

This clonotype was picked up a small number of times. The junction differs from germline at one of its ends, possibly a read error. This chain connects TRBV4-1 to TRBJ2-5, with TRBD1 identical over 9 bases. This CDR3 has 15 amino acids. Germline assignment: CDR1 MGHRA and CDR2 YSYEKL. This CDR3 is CASSEEAGQGETQYF. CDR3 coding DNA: TGCGCCAGCAGCGAAGAGGCGGGACAGGGAGAGACCCAGTACTTC.

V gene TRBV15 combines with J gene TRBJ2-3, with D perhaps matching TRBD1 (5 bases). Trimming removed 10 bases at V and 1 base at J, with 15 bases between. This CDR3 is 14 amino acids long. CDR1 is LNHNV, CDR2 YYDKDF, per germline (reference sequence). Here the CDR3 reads CASSTRRGTDTQYF. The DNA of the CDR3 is TGTGCCAGCAGTACGCGCAGGGGCACAGATACGCAGTATTTT.

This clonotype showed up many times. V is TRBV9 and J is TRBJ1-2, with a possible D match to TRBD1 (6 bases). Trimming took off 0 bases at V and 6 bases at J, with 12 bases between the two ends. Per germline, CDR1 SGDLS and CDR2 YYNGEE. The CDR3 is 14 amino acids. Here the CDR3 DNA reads TGTGCCAGCAGCGTAGTTCCAGGGGTTCATGGCTACACCTTC. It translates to CASSVVPGVHGYTF.

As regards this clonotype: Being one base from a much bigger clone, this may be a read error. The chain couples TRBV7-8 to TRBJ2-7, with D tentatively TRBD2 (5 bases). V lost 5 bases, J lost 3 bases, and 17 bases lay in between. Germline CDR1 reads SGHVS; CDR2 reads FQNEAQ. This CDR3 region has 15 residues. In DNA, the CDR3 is TGTGCCAGCAGCCAAGCGAACGGGGTGCGCTACGAGCAGTACTTC. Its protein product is CASSQANGVRYEQYF.

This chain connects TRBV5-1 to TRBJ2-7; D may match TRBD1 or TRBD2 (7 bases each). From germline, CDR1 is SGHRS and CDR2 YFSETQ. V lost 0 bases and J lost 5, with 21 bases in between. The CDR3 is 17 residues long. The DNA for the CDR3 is TGCGCCAGCAGCTTGGGAACGACAGGGAGGGTAACCCACGAGCAGTACTTC. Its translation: CASSLGTTGRVTHEQYF.

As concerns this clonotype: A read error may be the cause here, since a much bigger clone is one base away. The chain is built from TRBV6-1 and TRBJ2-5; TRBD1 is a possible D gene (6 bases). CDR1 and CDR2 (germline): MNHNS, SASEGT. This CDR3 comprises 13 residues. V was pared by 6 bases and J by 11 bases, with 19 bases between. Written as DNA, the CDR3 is TGTGCCAGCAGCCCGGGACATAACTACGGGCAGTACTTC. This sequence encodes CASSPGHNYGQYF.

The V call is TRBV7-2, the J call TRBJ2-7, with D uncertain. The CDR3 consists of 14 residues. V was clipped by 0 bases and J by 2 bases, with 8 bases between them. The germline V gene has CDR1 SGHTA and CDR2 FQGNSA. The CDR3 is CASSLADSAYEQYF. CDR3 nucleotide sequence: TGTGCCAGCAGCTTAGCGGATAGTGCCTACGAGCAGTACTTC.

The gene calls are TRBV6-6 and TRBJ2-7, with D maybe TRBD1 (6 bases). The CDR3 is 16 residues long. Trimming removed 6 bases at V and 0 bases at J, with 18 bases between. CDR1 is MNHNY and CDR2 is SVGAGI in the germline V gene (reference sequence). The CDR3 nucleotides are TGTGCCAGCAGCCCCGACAGGACCCCAAGCTCCTACGAGCAGTACTTC. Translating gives CASSPDRTPSSYEQYF.

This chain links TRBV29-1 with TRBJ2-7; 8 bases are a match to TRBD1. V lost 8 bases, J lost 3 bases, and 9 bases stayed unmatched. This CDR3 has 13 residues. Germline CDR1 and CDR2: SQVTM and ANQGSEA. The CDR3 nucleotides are TGCAGCCTAACACGGACAGGGATCTACGAGCAGTACTTC. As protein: CSLTRTGIYEQYF.

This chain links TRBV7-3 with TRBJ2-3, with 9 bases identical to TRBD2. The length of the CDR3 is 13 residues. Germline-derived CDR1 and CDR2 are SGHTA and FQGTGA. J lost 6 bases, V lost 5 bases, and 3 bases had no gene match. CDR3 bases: TGTGCCAGCAGCCCCGGACTAGCGGATACGCAGTATTTT. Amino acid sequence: CASSPGLADTQYF.

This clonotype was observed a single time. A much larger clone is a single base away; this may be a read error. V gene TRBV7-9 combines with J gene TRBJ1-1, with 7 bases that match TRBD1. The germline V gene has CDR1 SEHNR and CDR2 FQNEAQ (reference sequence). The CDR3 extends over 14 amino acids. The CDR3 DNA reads TGTGCCTTCACCCAGGGGGATGTTGTTCCTGAAGCTCTCTTT. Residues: CAFTQGDVVPEALF. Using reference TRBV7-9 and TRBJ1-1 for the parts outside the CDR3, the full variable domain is DTGVSQNPRHKITKRGQNVTFRCDPISEHNRLYWYRQTLGQGPEFLTYFQNEAQLEKSRLLSDRFSAERPKGSFSTLEIQRTEQGDSAMYLCAFTQGDVVPEALFGQGTRLTVV.